This T cell receptor (beta chain) was retrieved from a study of blood T cell repertoires in COVID-19. Across the study: Sample material is recorded as cDNA or gDNA derived from T cells, B-cell-depleted T cells, or PBMCs.

This table comes from immunoSEQ multiplex PCR, and its TCRdb copy is limited to in-frame clones, with some not included. The sample records 150,000 or so clones, under 90% being singletons. J was trimmed by 2 bases and V by 1 base; bases with no gene match: 14. The CDR3 runs to 20 residues. CDR1 MGHRA and CDR2 YSYEKL come from the germline V gene. The sequence derives from a man aged 55 to 70 with acute or convalescent COVID-19. The V gene is TRBV4-1, the J gene TRBJ2-3; TRBD2 aligns across 11 bases. Sequences were obtained from peripheral blood. The CDR3 protein is CASSQGPLRPLAGDTDTQYF. Here the CDR3 DNA reads TGCGCCAGCAGCCAAGGCCCCCTCCGGCCACTAGCGGGGGACACAGATACGCAGTATTTT.